This TCR beta chain was recovered during a study of blood T cell repertoires in COVID-19. Overall study: Both acute and convalescent COVID-19 samples were obtained from the United States, Italy and Spain. T cells, B-cell-depleted T cells, or PBMCs supplied cDNA or gDNA.

Authors' analysis steps: Reference gene primers were amplified, and this amplification served to estimate nucleated cell counts. Assay used: immunoSEQ multiplex PCR; TCRdb lists only in-frame clones, some missing. That table furnishes V, J and clone size, whereas the DNA furnished D and trimming. The sample carries about 250,000 clones, more than 75% recorded once. This sequence originates from a woman aged 40 to 50 who had recovered from COVID-19. What was sequenced was peripheral blood.

The CDR3 here is CASTRRGGSSNEQFF. CDR3 sequence (DNA): TGTGCCAGTACCCGAAGAGGCGGGAGCTCCAATGAGCAGTTCTTC. This chain uses TRBV19 with TRBJ2-1, with 7 positions matching TRBD2. The germline gives CDR1 LNHDA, CDR2 SQIVND (reference sequence). This CDR3 spans 15 amino acids. The J segment lost 6 bases and the V segment lost 7 bases, leaving 12 bases of the junction unmatched.